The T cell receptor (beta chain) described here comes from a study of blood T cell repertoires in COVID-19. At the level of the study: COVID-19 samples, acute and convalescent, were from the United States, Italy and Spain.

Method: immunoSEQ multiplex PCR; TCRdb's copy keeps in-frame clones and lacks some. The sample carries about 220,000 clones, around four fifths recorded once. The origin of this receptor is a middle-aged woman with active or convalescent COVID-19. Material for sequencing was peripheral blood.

CDR3 sequence reads: CASSSKGGGGTDTQYF. The DNA of the CDR3 is TGCGCCAGCAGCTCCAAAGGAGGTGGCGGCACAGATACGCAGTATTTT. The chain carries TRBV5-1 and TRBJ2-3, with a tentative D call TRBD2 (5 bases). The CDR3 extends over 16 amino acids. V lost 3 bases and J 1 base, leaving 15 bases between the germline ends. Germline lookup yields CDR1 SGHRS and CDR2 YFSETQ. Together with reference TRBV5-1 and TRBJ2-3, the CDR3 gives the full variable domain: KAGVTQTPRYLIKTRGQQVTLSCSPISGHRSVSWYQQTPGQGLQFLFEYFSETQRNKGNFPGRFSGRQFSNSRSEMNVSTLELGDSALYLCASSSKGGGGTDTQYFGPGTRLTVL.